This TCR beta chain was obtained from a study of shared clonotypes between healthy human individuals. Only a few counts were recorded for this clone. This CDR3 spans 16 amino acids. The V and J ends lost 4 bases and 0 bases respectively, with 14 bases between them. The germline V gene encodes CDR1 MGHRA and CDR2 YSYEKL. Clones were read by immunoSEQ multiplex PCR, and TCRdb kept only the in-frame ones, dropping some. The sample shows 950,000 to 1,300,000 clones, around 74% of them seen only once. Source material: memory CD4+ T cells sorted from blood. Documented subset: CD45RA-negative fraction. This receptor was identified in a man between 18 and 35 years old in good health. The rearrangement joins TRBV4-1 to TRBJ2-3, with TRBD2 as a possible D gene (5 bases). The CDR3 DNA reads as TGCGCCAGCAGCCGTACCGGGGAAACTAGCACAGATACGCAGTATTTT. Its translation: CASSRTGETSTDTQYF.